This TCR beta chain comes out of a study of T cells after yellow fever vaccination. About the research overall: Fractions of limited cellularity were prepared by means of SMART-Seq v4 Ultra Low Input. Study-level points and caveats: Most clones from primary vaccination were detected again post-booster (around 95% CD4, about 85% CD8). In FACS-sorted repertoires, abundant clonotypes from the bulk population could appear as contaminants.

Trimming cost V 6 bases and J 2 bases; bases outside gene matches: 6. CDR3 length equals 15 residues. Germline V gene data show CDR1 as MNHEY and CDR2 as SMNVEV (reference sequence). There are many counts of this clonotype. Its antigen is currently unknown. 5'RACE template switching added a universal primer site and UMIs to TCR cDNA. TCRdb fed the 5' RACE reads into MiXCR, producing one record per CDR3 protein. The sample has some 600,000 distinct CDR3 sequences; 9% to 15% are singletons. Sequencing was performed on PBMCs, taken on the day of the yellow fever booster vaccination. This TCR derives from a man in his thirties or forties who received the YFV17D yellow fever vaccine. The V call is TRBV27, the J call TRBJ2-7, with 11 nucleotides matching TRBD2. CDR3 DNA: TGTGCCAGCAGGTTTAGCGGGAGGGAAACCTACGAGCAGTACTTC. Amino acid sequence: CASRFSGRETYEQYF.